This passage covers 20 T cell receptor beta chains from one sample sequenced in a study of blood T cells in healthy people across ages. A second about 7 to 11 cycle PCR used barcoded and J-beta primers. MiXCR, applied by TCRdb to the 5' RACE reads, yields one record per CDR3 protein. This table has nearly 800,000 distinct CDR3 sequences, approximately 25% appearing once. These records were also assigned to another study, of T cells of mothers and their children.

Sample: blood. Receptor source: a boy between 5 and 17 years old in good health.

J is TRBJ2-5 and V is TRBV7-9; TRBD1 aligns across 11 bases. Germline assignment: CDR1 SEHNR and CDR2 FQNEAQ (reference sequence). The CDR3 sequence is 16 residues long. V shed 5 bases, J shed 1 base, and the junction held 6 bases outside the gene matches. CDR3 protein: CASSPGTGGLQETQYF. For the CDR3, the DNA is TGTGCCAGCAGCCCAGGGACAGGGGGGCTCCAAGAGACCCAGTACTTC.

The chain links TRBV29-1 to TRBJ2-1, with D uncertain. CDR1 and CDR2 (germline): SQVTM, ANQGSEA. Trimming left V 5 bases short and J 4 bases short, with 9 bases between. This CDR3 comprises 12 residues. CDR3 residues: CSVSVGYNEQFF. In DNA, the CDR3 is TGCAGCGTTTCTGTCGGGTACAATGAGCAGTTCTTC.

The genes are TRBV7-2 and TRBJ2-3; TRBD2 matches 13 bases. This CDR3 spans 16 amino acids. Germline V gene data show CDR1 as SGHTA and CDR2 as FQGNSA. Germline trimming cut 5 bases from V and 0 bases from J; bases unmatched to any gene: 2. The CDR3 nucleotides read TGTGCCAGCAGCAAACTAGCGGGGGGGAGCACAGATACGCAGTATTTT. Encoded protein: CASSKLAGGSTDTQYF.

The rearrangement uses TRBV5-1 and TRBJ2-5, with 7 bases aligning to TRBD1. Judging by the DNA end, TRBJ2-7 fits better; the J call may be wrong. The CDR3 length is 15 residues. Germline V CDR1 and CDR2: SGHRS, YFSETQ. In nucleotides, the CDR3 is TGCGCCAGCAGCTTGGCACAGGGGCAACTCTACGAGCAGTACTTC. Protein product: CASSLAQGQLYEQYF.

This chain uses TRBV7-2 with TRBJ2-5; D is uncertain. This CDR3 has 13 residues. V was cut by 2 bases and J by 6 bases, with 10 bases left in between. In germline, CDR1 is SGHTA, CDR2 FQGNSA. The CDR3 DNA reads TGTGCCAGCAGCTTACGACAACTGCAGACCCAGTACTTC. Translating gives CASSLRQLQTQYF.

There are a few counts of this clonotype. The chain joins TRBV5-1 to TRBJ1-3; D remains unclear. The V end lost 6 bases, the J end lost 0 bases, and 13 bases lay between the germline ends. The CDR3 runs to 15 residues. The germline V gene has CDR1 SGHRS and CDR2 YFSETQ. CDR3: CASTHPGSSGNTIYF. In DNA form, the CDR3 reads TGCGCCAGCACACATCCCGGGAGCTCTGGAAACACCATATATTTT.

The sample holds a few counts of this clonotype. The CDR3 DNA is TGCGCCAGCAGCCAAGACACGGGAGGGACTACGAAGCAGTACTTC. As protein: CASSQDTGGTTKQYF. The chain carries TRBV4-3 and TRBJ2-7; 8 nucleotides match TRBD2. The V and J ends lost 0 bases and 8 bases, in that order; junction bases with no gene match: 9. CDR3 length: 15 residues. Germline CDR1 LGHNA, CDR2 YSLEER.

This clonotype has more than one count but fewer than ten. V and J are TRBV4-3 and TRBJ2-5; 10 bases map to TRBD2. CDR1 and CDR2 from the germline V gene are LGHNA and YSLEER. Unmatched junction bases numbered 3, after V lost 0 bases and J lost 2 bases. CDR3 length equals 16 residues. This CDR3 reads CASSQDWTSGQETQYF. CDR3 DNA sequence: TGCGCCAGCAGCCAAGACTGGACTAGCGGACAAGAGACCCAGTACTTC.

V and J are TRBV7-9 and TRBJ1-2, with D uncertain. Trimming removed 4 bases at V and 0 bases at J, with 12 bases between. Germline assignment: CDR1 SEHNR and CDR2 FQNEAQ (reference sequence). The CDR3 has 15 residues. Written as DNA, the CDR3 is TGTGCCAGCAGCTCCGAGGTGGCAGCTAACTATGGCTACACCTTC. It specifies CASSSEVAANYGYTF.

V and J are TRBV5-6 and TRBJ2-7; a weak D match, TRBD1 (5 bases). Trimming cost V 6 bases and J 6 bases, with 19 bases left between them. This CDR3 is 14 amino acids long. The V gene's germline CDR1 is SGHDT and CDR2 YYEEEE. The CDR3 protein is CASNRMGFQGEQYF. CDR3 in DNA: TGTGCCAGCAACAGAATGGGGTTTCAGGGCGAGCAGTACTTC. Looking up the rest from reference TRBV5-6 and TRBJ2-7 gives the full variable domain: DAGVTQSPTHLIKTRGQQVTLRCSPKSGHDTVSWYQQALGQGPQFIFQYYEEEERQRGNFPDRFSGHQFPNYSSELNVNALLLGDSALYLCASNRMGFQGEQYFGPGTRLTVT.

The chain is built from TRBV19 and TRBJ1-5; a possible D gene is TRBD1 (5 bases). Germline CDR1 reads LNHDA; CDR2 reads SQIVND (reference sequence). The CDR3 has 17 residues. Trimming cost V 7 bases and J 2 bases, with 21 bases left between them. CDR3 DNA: TGTGCCAGTATCGCAGGGAAGATCGGTGTTGGCAATCAGCCCCAGCATTTT. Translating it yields CASIAGKIGVGNQPQHF. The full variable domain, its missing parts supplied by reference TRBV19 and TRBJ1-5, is DGGITQSPKYLFRKEGQNVTLSCEQNLNHDAMYWYRQDPGQGLRLIYYSQIVNDFQKGDIAEGYSVSREKKESFPLTVTSAQKNPTAFYLCASIAGKIGVGNQPQHFGDGTRLSIL.

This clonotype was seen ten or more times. In nucleotides, the CDR3 is TGCAGCGCCTCTACAGGGTTCTACGAGCAGTACTTC. Translated: CSASTGFYEQYF. The chain is built from TRBV29-1 and TRBJ2-5; D perhaps matches TRBD1 (6 bases). The end of the DNA fits TRBJ2-7 better, so the J call may be wrong. There are 12 residues in the CDR3. CDR1 and CDR2 (germline): SQVTM, ANQGSEA.

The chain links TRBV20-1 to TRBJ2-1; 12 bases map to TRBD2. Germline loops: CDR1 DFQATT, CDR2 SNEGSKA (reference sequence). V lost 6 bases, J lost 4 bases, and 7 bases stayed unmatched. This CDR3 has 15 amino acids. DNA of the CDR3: TGCAGTGCCGCAGGACTAGCGGGGATATACAATGAGCAGTTCTTC. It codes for CSAAGLAGIYNEQFF.

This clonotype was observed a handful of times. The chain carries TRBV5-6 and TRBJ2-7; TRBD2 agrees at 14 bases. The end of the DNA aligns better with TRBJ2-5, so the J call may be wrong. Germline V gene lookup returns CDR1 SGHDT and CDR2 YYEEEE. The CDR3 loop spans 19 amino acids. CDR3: CASSTGTSGSGAYQETQYF. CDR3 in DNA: TGTGCCAGCAGCACCGGGACTAGCGGGAGTGGAGCGTACCAAGAGACCCAGTACTTC.

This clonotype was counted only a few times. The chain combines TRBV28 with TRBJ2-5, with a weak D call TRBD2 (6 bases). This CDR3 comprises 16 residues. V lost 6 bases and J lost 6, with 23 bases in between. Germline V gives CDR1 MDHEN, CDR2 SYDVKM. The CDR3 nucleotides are TGTGCCAGCAGCGCTGGGATGGACGGGGACTGGCAGACCCAGTACTTC. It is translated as CASSAGMDGDWQTQYF.

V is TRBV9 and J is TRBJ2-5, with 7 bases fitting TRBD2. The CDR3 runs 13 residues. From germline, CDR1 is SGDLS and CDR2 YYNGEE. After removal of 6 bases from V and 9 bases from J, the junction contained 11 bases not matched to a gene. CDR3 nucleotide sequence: TGTGCCAGCACCTCCGGGCAGGGAGGGGCCCAGTACTTC. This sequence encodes CASTSGQGGAQYF.

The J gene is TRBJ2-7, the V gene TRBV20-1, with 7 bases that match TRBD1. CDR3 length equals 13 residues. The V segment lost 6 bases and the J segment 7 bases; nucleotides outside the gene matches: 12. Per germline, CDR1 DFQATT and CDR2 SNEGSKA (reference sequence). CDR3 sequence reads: CSAIGGAVGEQYF. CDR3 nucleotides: TGCAGTGCAATAGGGGGCGCCGTGGGAGAGCAGTACTTC.

The CDR3 sequence: CASSESGSTGGTQYF. The CDR3 DNA reads as TGTGCCAGCAGTGAATCCGGCTCCACGGGAGGGACCCAGTACTTC. The chain couples TRBV25-1 to TRBJ2-5, with 7 bases that match TRBD2. Germline CDR1 and CDR2: MGHDK and SYGVNS. The CDR3 is made up of 15 amino acids. The V gene end was trimmed by 1 base and the J gene end by 7 bases; junction bases not matched to a gene: 9.

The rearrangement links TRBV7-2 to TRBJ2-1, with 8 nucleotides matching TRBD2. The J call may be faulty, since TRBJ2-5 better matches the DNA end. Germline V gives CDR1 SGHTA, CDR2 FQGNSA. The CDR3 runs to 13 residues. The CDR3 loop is CASSFSGEKAQYF. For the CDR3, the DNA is TGTGCCAGCAGCTTTAGCGGGGAGAAGGCCCAGTACTTC.

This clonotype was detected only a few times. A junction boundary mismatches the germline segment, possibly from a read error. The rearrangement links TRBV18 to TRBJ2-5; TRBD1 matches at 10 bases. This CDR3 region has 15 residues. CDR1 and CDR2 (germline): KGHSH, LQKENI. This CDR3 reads CTSSPPRQGAKTQYF. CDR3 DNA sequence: TGTACCAGCTCACCTCCCCGACAGGGGGCGAAGACCCAGTACTTC. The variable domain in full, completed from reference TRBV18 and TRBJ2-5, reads NAGVMQNPRHLVRRRGQEARLRCSPMKGHSHVYWYRQLPEEGLKFMVYLQKENIIDESGMPKERFSAEFPKEGPSILRIQQVVRGDSAAYFCTSSPPRQGAKTQYFGPGTRLLVL.